This T cell receptor beta chain was observed in a study of blood T cell repertoires in COVID-19. In this sample, this clone turned up once. Germline-derived CDR1 and CDR2 are LGHNT and FRNRAP. The CDR3 has 13 residues. Trimming took 5 bases from V and 4 from J, leaving 11 bases between them. Only in-frame clones appear in the TCRdb table, and some are missing; sequencing was by immunoSEQ multiplex PCR. The sample contains approximately 500,000 clones, roughly 89% of which appear only once. The receptor comes from a woman between 50 and 59 years old with COVID-19, enrolled during active disease. Sequenced input: peripheral blood. This chain links TRBV12-5 with TRBJ1-1, with D possibly TRBD1 on 5 matching bases. This CDR3 is CASGITGATEAFF. CDR3 nucleotides: TGTGCTAGTGGTATTACTGGGGCCACTGAAGCTTTCTTT. The entire variable domain, with the rest obtained from reference TRBV12-5 and TRBJ1-1, is as follows: DARVTQTPRHKVTEMGQEVTMRCQPILGHNTVFWYRQTMMQGLELLAYFRNRAPLDDSGMPKDRFSAEMPDATLATLKIQPSEPRDSAVYFCASGITGATEAFFGQGTRLTVV.